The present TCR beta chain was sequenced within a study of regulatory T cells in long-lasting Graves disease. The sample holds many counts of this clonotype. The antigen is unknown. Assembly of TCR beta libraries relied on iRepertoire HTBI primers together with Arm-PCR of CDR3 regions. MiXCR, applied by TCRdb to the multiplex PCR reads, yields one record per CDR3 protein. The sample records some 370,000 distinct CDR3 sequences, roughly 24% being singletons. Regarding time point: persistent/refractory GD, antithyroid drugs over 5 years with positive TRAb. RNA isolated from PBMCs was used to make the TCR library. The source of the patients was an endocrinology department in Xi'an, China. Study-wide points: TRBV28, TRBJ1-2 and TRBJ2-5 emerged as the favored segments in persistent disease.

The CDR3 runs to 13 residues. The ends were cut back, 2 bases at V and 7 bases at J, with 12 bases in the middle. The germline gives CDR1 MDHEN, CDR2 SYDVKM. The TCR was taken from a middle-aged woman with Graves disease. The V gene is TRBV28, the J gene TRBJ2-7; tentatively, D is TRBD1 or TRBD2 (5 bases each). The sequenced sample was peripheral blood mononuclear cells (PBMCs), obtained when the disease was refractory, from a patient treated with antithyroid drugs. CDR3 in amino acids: CASSLPGLREQYF. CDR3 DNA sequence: TGTGCCAGCAGTTTACCGGGGCTAAGGGAGCAGTACTTC.